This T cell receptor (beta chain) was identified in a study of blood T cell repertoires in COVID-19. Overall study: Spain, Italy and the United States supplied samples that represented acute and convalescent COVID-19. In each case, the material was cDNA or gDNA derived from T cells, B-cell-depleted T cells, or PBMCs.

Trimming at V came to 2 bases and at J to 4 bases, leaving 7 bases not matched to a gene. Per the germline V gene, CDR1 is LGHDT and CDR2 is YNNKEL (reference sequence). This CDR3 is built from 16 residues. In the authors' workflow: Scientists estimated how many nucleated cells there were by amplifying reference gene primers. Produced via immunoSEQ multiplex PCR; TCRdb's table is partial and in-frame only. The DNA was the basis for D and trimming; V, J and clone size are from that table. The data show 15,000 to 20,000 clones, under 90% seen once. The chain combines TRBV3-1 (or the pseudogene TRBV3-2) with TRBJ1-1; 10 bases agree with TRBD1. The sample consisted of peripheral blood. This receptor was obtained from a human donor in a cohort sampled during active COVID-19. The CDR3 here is CASSQRQGARGTEAFF. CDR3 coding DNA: TGTGCCAGCAGCCAAAGACAGGGGGCGCGTGGCACTGAAGCTTTCTTT.